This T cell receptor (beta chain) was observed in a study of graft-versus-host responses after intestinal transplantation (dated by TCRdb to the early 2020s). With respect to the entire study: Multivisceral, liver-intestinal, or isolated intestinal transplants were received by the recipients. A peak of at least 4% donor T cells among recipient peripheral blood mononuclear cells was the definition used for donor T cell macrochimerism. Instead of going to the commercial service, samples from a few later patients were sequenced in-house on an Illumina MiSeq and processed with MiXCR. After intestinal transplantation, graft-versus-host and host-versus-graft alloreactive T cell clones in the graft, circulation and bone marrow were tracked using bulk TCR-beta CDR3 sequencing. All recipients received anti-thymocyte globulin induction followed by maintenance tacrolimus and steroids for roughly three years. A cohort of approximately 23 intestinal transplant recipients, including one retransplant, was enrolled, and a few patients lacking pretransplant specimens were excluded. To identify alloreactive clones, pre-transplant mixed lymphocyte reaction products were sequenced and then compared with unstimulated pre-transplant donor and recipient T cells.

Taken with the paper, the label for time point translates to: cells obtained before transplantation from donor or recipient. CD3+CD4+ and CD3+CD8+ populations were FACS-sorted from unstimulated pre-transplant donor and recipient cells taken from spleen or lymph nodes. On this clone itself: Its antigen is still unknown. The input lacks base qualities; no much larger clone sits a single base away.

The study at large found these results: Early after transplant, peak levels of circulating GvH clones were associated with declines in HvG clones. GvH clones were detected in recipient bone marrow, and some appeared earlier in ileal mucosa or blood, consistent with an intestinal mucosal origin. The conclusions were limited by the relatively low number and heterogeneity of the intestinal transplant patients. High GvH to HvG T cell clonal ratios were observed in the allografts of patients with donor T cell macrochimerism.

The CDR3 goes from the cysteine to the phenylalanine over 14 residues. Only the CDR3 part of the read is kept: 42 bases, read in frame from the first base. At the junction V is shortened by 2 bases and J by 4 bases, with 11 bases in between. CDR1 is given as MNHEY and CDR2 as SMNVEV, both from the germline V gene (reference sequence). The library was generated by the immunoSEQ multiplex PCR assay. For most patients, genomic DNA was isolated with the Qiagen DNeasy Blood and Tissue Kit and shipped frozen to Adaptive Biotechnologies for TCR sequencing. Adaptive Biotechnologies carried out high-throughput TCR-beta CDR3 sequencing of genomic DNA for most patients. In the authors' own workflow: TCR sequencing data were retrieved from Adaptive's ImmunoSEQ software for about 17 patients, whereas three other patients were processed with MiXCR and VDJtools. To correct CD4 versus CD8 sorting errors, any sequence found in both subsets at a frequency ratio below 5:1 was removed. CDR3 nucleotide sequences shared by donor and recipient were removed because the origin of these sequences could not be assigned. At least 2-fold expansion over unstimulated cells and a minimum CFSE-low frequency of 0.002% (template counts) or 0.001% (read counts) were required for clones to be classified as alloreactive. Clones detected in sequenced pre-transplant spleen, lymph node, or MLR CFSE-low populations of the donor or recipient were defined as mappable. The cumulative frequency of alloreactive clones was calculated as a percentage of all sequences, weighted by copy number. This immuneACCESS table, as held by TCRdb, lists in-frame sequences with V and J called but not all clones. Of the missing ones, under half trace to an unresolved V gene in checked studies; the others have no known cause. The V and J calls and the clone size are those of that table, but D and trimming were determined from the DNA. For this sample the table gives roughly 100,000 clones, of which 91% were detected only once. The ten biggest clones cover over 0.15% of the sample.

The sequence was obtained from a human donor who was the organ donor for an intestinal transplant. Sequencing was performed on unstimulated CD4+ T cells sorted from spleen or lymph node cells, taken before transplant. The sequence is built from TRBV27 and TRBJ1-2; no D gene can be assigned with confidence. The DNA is TGTGCCAGCAGTTTAAGCAGACTAGGCTATGGCTACACCTTC. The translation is CASSLSRLGYGYTF.